This passage covers 22 T cell receptor beta chains from one sample sequenced in a study of blood T cell repertoires in COVID-19. Sequencing used immunoSEQ multiplex PCR; TCRdb keeps in-frame clones, though not all of them. This table has 200,000 to 250,000 clones, around 84% appearing once. Sample: peripheral blood. These receptors originate from a woman aged 18-29 years with acute or convalescent COVID-19.

The V call is TRBV5-1, the J call TRBJ2-2; 10 bases match TRBD2. Looked up from germline, CDR1 is SGHRS and CDR2 is YFSETQ. The V segment lost 0 bases and the J segment 4 bases; nucleotides outside the gene matches: 9. The CDR3 length is 18 residues. The CDR3 sequence: CASSLVPSGSGGTGELFF. CDR3 nucleotide sequence: TGCGCCAGCAGCTTGGTTCCTAGCGGGAGCGGTGGCACCGGGGAGCTGTTTTTT.

This rearrangement joins TRBV28 to TRBJ2-1; 10 bases are shared with TRBD2. The CDR3 length is 15 residues. Germline V gene lookup returns CDR1 MDHEN and CDR2 SYDVKM. Germline trimming cut 5 bases from V and 5 bases from J; bases unmatched to any gene: 6. CDR3 nucleotide sequence: TGTGCCAGCAGTCCTAGCGGGAGTGCCAACAATGAGCAGTTCTTC. As protein: CASSPSGSANNEQFF. The whole variable domain, filled in from reference TRBV28 and TRBJ2-1, reads DVKVTQSSRYLVKRTGEKVFLECVQDMDHENMFWYRQDPGLGLRLIYFSYDVKMKEKGDIPEGYSVSREKKERFSLILESASTNQTSMYLCASSPSGSANNEQFFGPGTRLTVL.

This clone was picked up many times. This chain uses TRBV5-1 with TRBJ2-1; 10 nucleotides match TRBD2. V lost 7 bases, J lost 13 bases, and 17 bases stayed unmatched. The CDR3 covers 15 residues. In germline, CDR1 is SGHRS, CDR2 YFSETQ. CDR3: CASQETSGQFSLQFF. The DNA for the CDR3 is TGCGCCAGCCAAGAGACTAGCGGGCAGTTTTCCCTTCAGTTCTTC.

The rearrangement links TRBV5-1 to TRBJ2-2; TRBD1 might be the D (5 bases). The CDR3 is 15 residues long. V dropped 0 bases and J dropped 9 bases, with 15 bases sitting between them. The germline V gene has CDR1 SGHRS and CDR2 YFSETQ. This chain's CDR3 is CASSLGQGFSRELFF. The CDR3 DNA reads TGCGCCAGCAGCTTGGGCCAGGGTTTCTCCCGGGAGCTGTTTTTT.

The V and J genes are TRBV29-1 and TRBJ1-2; D gene ambiguous. CDR1 and CDR2 from the germline V gene are SQVTM and ANQGSEA. The CDR3 consists of 13 residues. V shed 5 bases and J shed 7 bases, with 17 bases lying between them. The CDR3 here is CSVRPDSDGGYTF. The CDR3, as DNA: TGCAGCGTTCGACCCGACTCGGATGGTGGCTACACCTTC. Full variable domain (missing parts from reference TRBV29-1 and TRBJ1-2): SAVISQKPSRDICQRGTSLTIQCQVDSQVTMMFWYRQQPGQSLTLIATANQGSEATYESGFVIDKFPISRPNLTFSTLTVSNMSPEDSSIYLCSVRPDSDGGYTFGSGTRLTVV.

This chain connects TRBV11-1 to TRBJ1-1, with D unresolved. V dropped 5 bases and J dropped 0 bases, with 7 bases sitting between them. This CDR3 contains 13 residues. Per the germline V gene, CDR1 is SGHAT and CDR2 is FQDESV (reference sequence). CDR3 DNA sequence: TGTGCCAGCAGCGATACTCTGAACACTGAAGCTTTCTTT. Residues: CASSDTLNTEAFF.

The V gene is TRBV3-1 (or the pseudogene TRBV3-2), the J gene TRBJ2-7; TRBD1 matches 9 bases. V lost 3 bases, J lost 4 bases, and 4 bases stayed unmatched. CDR1 and CDR2 (germline): LGHDT, YNNKEL (reference sequence). The CDR3 has 14 residues. CDR3 residues: CASSHRTGVYEQYF. CDR3 sequence (DNA): TGTGCCAGCAGCCACCGGACAGGGGTTTACGAGCAGTACTTC.

This chain's CDR3 is CASSFSGGYSNQPQHF. The CDR3 nucleotides read TGTGCCAGCAGCTTCTCAGGGGGGTATAGCAATCAGCCCCAGCATTTT. This chain connects TRBV7-8 to TRBJ1-5; 7 positions match TRBD1. The junction had 5 bases not matched to a gene; V was cut back by 3 bases and J by 0 bases. CDR1 SGHVS and CDR2 FQNEAQ come from the germline V gene. The CDR3 extends over 16 amino acids. Full variable domain (rest looked up from reference TRBV7-8 and TRBJ1-5): GAGVSQSPRYKVAKRGQDVALRCDPISGHVSLFWYQQALGQGPEFLTYFQNEAQLDKSGLPSDRFFAERPEGSVSTLKIQRTQQEDSAVYLCASSFSGGYSNQPQHFGDGTRLSIL.

For this clone: Other DNA sequences of this sample code for an identical CDR3. The rearrangement joins TRBV18 to TRBJ2-5; D not resolved. The V gene lost 3 bases and the J gene lost 0 bases, with 5 bases spanning the gap. The germline V gene encodes CDR1 KGHSH and CDR2 LQKENI. This CDR3 is 13 amino acids long. CDR3 sequence (DNA): TGTGCCAGCTCACCGGAGTACCAAGAGACCCAGTACTTC. This translates into CASSPEYQETQYF.

The J gene is TRBJ1-1, the V gene TRBV3-1 (or the pseudogene TRBV3-2); TRBD1 aligns across 7 bases. Unmatched junction bases numbered 11, after V lost 3 bases and J lost 4 bases. Germline V gene sequence: CDR1 LGHDT, CDR2 YNNKEL (reference sequence). The CDR3 is 16 residues long. CDR3: CASSQASGGGPTEAFF. In DNA, the CDR3 is TGTGCCAGCAGCCAGGCGAGCGGAGGGGGCCCCACTGAAGCTTTCTTT.

This chain connects TRBV2 to TRBJ2-6; the match to TRBD1 covers 7 bases. V shed 5 bases, J shed 0 bases, and the junction held 7 bases outside the gene matches. CDR1 SNHLY and CDR2 FYNNEI come from the germline V gene. The length of the CDR3 is 17 residues. The CDR3 sequence: CASSSPGQSSGANVLTF. CDR3 in DNA: TGTGCCAGCAGTTCGCCGGGACAGAGCTCTGGGGCCAACGTCCTGACTTTC.

This clone showed up many times. CDR3 sequence: CAWGDFYGYTF. DNA of the CDR3: TGTGCCTGGGGTGACTTCTATGGCTACACCTTC. The chain uses TRBV30 and TRBJ1-2; D is unclear. Germline CDR1 is GTSNPN and CDR2 is SVGIG (reference sequence). V lost 5 bases and J lost 4, with 8 bases in between. The CDR3 spans 11 residues.

This sequence joins TRBV10-3 and TRBJ2-7; a weak D match, TRBD2 (6 bases). The CDR3 has 14 residues. V dropped 3 bases and J dropped 5 bases, with 14 bases sitting between them. Looked up from germline, CDR1 is ENHRY and CDR2 is SYGVKD. The CDR3 here is CAISDRGTQDEQYF. The CDR3 bases are TGTGCCATCAGTGACCGGGGGACCCAGGACGAGCAGTACTTC.

V gene TRBV7-2 combines with J gene TRBJ2-4; perhaps TRBD2 as D (6 bases). Per the germline V gene, CDR1 is SGHTA and CDR2 is FQGNSA. This CDR3 is 14 amino acids long. Trimming pared 6 bases from V and 8 bases from J, leaving 17 bases between. For the CDR3, the DNA is TGTGCCAGCAGTACATGGACTACGGGAGACATTCAGTACTTC. As protein: CASSTWTTGDIQYF.

The chain uses TRBV19 and TRBJ1-1; no clear D gene. V lost 2 bases and J 3 bases, leaving 13 bases between the germline ends. Germline lookup yields CDR1 LNHDA and CDR2 SQIVND (reference sequence). The CDR3 loop spans 15 amino acids. For the CDR3, the DNA is TGTGCCAGTAGTATAATCCCGGTTACGGACACTGAAGCTTTCTTT. This translates into CASSIIPVTDTEAFF.

The V call is TRBV6-5, the J call TRBJ1-5; D might be TRBD1 (5 bases). V was cut by 5 bases and J by 4 bases, with 12 bases left in between. CDR1 is MNHEY, CDR2 SVGAGI, per germline. This CDR3 comprises 14 residues. The CDR3 DNA sequence: TGTGCCAGCAGTCGTAGACAGAGTAATCAGCCCCAGCATTTT. Protein product: CASSRRQSNQPQHF.

The rearrangement uses TRBV7-2 and TRBJ2-2; possibly TRBD2 for D (6 bases). Germline V lookup: CDR1 SGHTA, CDR2 FQGNSA. Between the trimmed V and J ends, which lost 3 bases and 6 bases, there was a span of 11 bases. The CDR3 has 14 amino acids. CDR3 sequence reads: CASSFETSPGELFF. The CDR3 nucleotides read TGTGCCAGCAGCTTTGAGACTAGTCCCGGGGAGCTGTTTTTT.

The chain recombines TRBV9 with TRBJ2-1; possible D gene TRBD1, 5 bases. V was cut by 0 bases and J by 4 bases, with 8 bases left in between. CDR3 length equals 14 residues. Germline V gives CDR1 SGDLS, CDR2 YYNGEE. CDR3 DNA: TGTGCCAGCAGCGTAGGGGGCAGTTACAATGAGCAGTTCTTC. Its translation: CASSVGGSYNEQFF.

For this clone: This same CDR3 is encoded by further DNA sequences in the sample. This rearrangement joins TRBV18 to TRBJ2-7; 9 bases fit TRBD1. Unmatched junction bases numbered 4, after V lost 3 bases and J lost 1 base. The CDR3 sequence is 15 residues long. Germline V lookup: CDR1 KGHSH, CDR2 LQKENI. CDR3 sequence: CASSPRDRVSYEQYF. The CDR3 nucleotides read TGTGCCAGCTCACCCCGGGACAGGGTGTCCTACGAGCAGTACTTC.

The sample holds a few counts of this clone. The rearrangement joins TRBV7-2 to TRBJ2-1, with 10 bases fitting TRBD2. Germline V gene data show CDR1 as SGHTA and CDR2 as FQGNSA. The CDR3 totals 16 residues. V dropped 3 bases and J dropped 9; count of bases not matched to a gene: 11. The CDR3 region has the DNA TGTGCCAGCAGCTTCCCTCTAGCGGGAGTGCAGGGTGAGCAGTTCTTC. The encoded protein is CASSFPLAGVQGEQFF.

The gene calls are TRBV9 and TRBJ1-1; tentatively, D is TRBD1 (6 bases). The V end lost 4 bases, the J end lost 2 bases, and 12 bases lay between the germline ends. CDR1 and CDR2 (germline): SGDLS, YYNGEE. The CDR3 spans 14 residues. Here the CDR3 reads CASSRQVINTEAFF. The CDR3 bases are TGTGCCAGCAGCCGACAGGTAATAAACACTGAAGCTTTCTTT.

As for this clone: Its ends do not fully match the called genes, so a read error is possible. This chain connects TRBV13 to TRBJ2-5, with 7 nucleotides matching TRBD1. CDR3 size: 12 residues. Germline CDR1 is PRHDT and CDR2 is FYEKMQ (reference sequence). The CDR3 here is CASSFAHRGYDF. The CDR3 region has the DNA TGTGCCAGCAGCTTCGCCCACAGGGGATATGACTTC.